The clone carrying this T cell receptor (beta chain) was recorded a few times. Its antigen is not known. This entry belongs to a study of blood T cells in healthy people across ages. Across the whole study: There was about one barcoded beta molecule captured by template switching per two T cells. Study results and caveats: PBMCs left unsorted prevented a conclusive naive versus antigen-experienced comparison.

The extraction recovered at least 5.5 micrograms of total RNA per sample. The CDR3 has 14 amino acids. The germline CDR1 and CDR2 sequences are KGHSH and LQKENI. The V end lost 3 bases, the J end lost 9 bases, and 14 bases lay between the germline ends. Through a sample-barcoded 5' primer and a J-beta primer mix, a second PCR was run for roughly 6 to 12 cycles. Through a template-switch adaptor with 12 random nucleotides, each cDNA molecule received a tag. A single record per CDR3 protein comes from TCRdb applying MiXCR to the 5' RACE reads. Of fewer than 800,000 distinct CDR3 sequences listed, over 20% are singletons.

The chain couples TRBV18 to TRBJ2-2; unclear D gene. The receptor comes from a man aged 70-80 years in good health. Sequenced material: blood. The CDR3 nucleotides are TGTGCCAGCTCACCCACTACCCCTTACCGGGAGCTGTTTTTT. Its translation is CASSPTTPYRELFF.